Following are 10 T cell receptor beta chains from one sample sequenced in a study of patients and donors after allogeneic stem cell transplantation. TCRdb processed the RT-PCR reads anew with MiXCR; each CDR3 protein has one entry. This sample carries 200,000 to 250,000 distinct CDR3 sequences, 38% of them seen once, and the ten largest clones take around 10%. The sample was blood, either unsorted or a sorted T cell fraction (not recorded which). Source of these receptors: a human donor who was either an allogeneic HSCT recipient or a stem cell or donor lymphocyte infusion donor (not recorded which). It is not recorded whose cells these are; they may come from a transplant donor.

Many counts were recorded for this clonotype. The genes are TRBV12-3 or TRBV12-4 and TRBJ1-6, with D uncertain. Trimming stripped 6 bases from V and 0 bases from J, with 12 bases between. The length of the CDR3 is 16 residues. The CDR3 here is CASSADRSSYNSPLHF. The CDR3 coding sequence is TGTGCCAGCAGCGCAGACCGGAGCTCCTATAATTCACCCCTCCACTTT.

Only a few counts were recorded for this clonotype. As DNA, the CDR3 is TGTGCCAGCAGCCAGGACGCCGCTAGCACAGATACGCAGTATTTT. The encoded protein is CASSQDAASTDTQYF. J is TRBJ2-3 and V is TRBV5-5; D unclear. The CDR3 has 15 amino acids. Germline CDR1 reads SGHKS; CDR2 reads YYEKEE (reference sequence). The V gene lost 4 bases and the J gene lost 0 bases, with 12 bases spanning the gap. Based on the CDR3 plus reference TRBV5-5 and TRBJ2-3, the full variable domain is DAGVTQSPTHLIKTRGQQVTLRCSPISGHKSVSWYQQVLGQGPQFIFQYYEKEERGRGNFPDRFSARQFPNYSSELNVNALLLGDSALYLCASSQDAASTDTQYFGPGTRLTVL.

The genes are TRBV3-1 and TRBJ1-2; D is unresolved. The CDR3 contains 15 residues. Per the germline V gene, CDR1 is LGHDT and CDR2 is YNNKEL (reference sequence). V was trimmed by 5 bases and J by 4 bases, leaving 17 bases between them. CDR3 region: CASSRRRASRYGYTF. In nucleotides, the CDR3 is TGTGCCAGCAGCAGGAGACGGGCGTCGCGCTATGGCTACACCTTC.

The chain joins TRBV4-3 to TRBJ1-2, with D possibly TRBD1 on 5 matching bases. The CDR3 sequence is 15 residues long. V was clipped by 2 bases and J by 4 bases, with 14 bases between them. Germline-derived CDR1 and CDR2 are LGHNA and YSLEER. In nucleotides, the CDR3 is TGCGCCAGCAGCCAAACCGGGACTTTCAGCTATGGCTACACCTTC. Encoded protein: CASSQTGTFSYGYTF.

In DNA, the CDR3 is TGTGCCAGCAGTCCCCAGACCACGAACACTGAAGCTTTCTTT. Its translation: CASSPQTTNTEAFF. The J gene is TRBJ1-1, the V gene TRBV12-3 or TRBV12-4; no firm D call. The CDR3 has 14 residues. The ends were cut back, 5 bases at V and 1 base at J, with 11 bases in the middle.

This clonotype came up a few times. The chain joins TRBV4-1 to TRBJ1-1, with 7 bases aligning to TRBD1. V was clipped by 4 bases and J by 1 base; unmatched bases: 6. Germline V gene lookup returns CDR1 MGHRA and CDR2 YSYEKL. The CDR3 loop spans 15 amino acids. This CDR3 reads CASSPYRGRNTEAFF. The CDR3 nucleotides read TGCGCCAGCAGCCCTTACAGGGGAAGGAACACTGAAGCTTTCTTT.

This clonotype was observed a few times. V and J are TRBV27 and TRBJ2-7, with D perhaps TRBD1 (6 bases). The CDR3 loop spans 14 amino acids. The germline V and J ends were trimmed by 0 bases and 2 bases, with 8 bases remaining between them. Per the germline V gene, CDR1 is MNHEY and CDR2 is SMNVEV (reference sequence). The CDR3 coding sequence is TGTGCCAGCAGTTTATCAGGGGACACCTACGAGCAGTACTTC. Translation: CASSLSGDTYEQYF.

This clonotype showed up just a few times. The chain uses TRBV13 and TRBJ1-1; the D is unclear. Germline loops: CDR1 PRHDT, CDR2 FYEKMQ (reference sequence). V gave up 5 bases and J gave up 0 bases, with 13 bases separating them. This CDR3 is 15 amino acids long. The CDR3 DNA reads TGTGCCAGCAGCCCAGGCGGGGTCCTGAACACTGAAGCTTTCTTT. Translated, it gives CASSPGGVLNTEAFF.

This clonotype has a handful of counts. V usage is TRBV10-3 and J usage is TRBJ2-2, with TRBD1 matching over 11 bases. J was trimmed by 6 bases and V by 7 bases; bases with no gene match: 4. This CDR3 region has 14 residues. In germline, CDR1 is ENHRY, CDR2 SYGVKD. As DNA, the CDR3 is TGTGCCATCATGGACAGGGGGCCCGCCGGGGAGCTGTTTTTT. It specifies CAIMDRGPAGELFF.

This clonotype was seen more than once but under ten times. V and J are TRBV5-1 and TRBJ2-3, with D tentatively TRBD1 or TRBD2 (6 bases each). V was trimmed by 4 bases and J by 7 bases, leaving 19 bases between them. CDR3 length equals 15 residues. Germline assignment: CDR1 SGHRS and CDR2 YFSETQ. The CDR3 DNA reads TGCGCCAGCAGCCCTGTCGGGGGCGCGGGAAATACGCAGTATTTT. Protein: CASSPVGGAGNTQYF.